This T cell receptor (beta chain) originates from a study of shared clonotypes between healthy human individuals. This clone was recorded only once. Its matching antigen is unknown. This sample also contains other DNA sequences that code for the same CDR3. Study-wide findings and caveats: Estimated richness was generally greater in naive than memory subsets.

Terminally differentiated effector memory CD45RA+ cells were left out of the naive CD8 fraction, which was CD45RO-negative and positively selected for CCR7. Germline lookup yields CDR1 MDHEN and CDR2 SYDVKM. The CDR3 is 14 amino acids. Trimming pared 2 bases from V and 9 bases from J, leaving 14 bases between. Sequencing was performed with immunoSEQ multiplex PCR; in TCRdb, only in-frame clones are kept and a portion is missing. The top ten hold about 0.11% of the sample, which has under 700,000 clones, approximately 95% seen once. The TCR was taken from a woman in her 30s in good health. This chain joins TRBV28 and TRBJ2-1; D might be TRBD2 (6 bases). The sequenced sample was naive CD8+ T cells sorted from blood. The CDR3 is CASSLSLAGGEQFF. The CDR3 DNA sequence: TGTGCCAGCAGTTTAAGCCTAGCCGGGGGTGAGCAGTTCTTC.